The 3 T cell receptor beta chains listed next were all sequenced from one sample in a study of neurological immune-mediated disorders (dated by TCRdb to the late 2010s). This sample's time point label indicates: longitudinal time-point 1 (baseline). Library creation used 5' RACE. The run used an Illumina HiSeq 2500. Using fastp at Q25 and MiXCR, TCRdb reprocessed the public reads and kept productive beta chains. Rows are combined by CDR3 protein, so each entry shows the most common genes and DNA. In all, the sample holds tens of thousands of distinct CDR3 sequences, and roughly 13% of those were seen once. Clones ranked in the top ten supply about 4.5% of the sample. Sequenced input: PBMCs. The receptors stem from a female donor with HTLV-1-associated myelopathy (HAM/TSP).

This clonotype was counted many times. The chain links TRBV10-3 to TRBJ2-7; 11 bases map to TRBD1. The CDR3 totals 15 residues. Germline V gene lookup returns CDR1 ENHRY and CDR2 SYGVKD. The V segment lost 7 bases and the J segment 3 bases; nucleotides outside the gene matches: 8. The DNA of the CDR3 is TGTGCCATCACTAAAGGGACAGGGGGATTCTACGAGCAGTACTTC. Translation gives CAITKGTGGFYEQYF.

This clonotype was detected ten times or more. V is TRBV5-1 and J is TRBJ2-5; D might be TRBD1 (6 bases). V was cut by 6 bases and J by 0 bases, with 15 bases left in between. The CDR3 loop spans 15 amino acids. In germline, CDR1 is SGHRS, CDR2 YFSETQ. CDR3 in amino acids: CASTRDTSYQETQYF. CDR3 bases: TGCGCCAGCACCCGGGACACGTCGTACCAAGAGACCCAGTACTTC. The full variable domain, completed using reference TRBV5-1 and TRBJ2-5, is KAGVTQTPRYLIKTRGQQVTLSCSPISGHRSVSWYQQTPGQGLQFLFEYFSETQRNKGNFPGRFSGRQFSNSRSEMNVSTLELGDSALYLCASTRDTSYQETQYFGPGTRLLVL.

The rearrangement uses TRBV6-5 and TRBJ2-2; 12 bases line up with TRBD2. This CDR3 contains 18 residues. CDR1 is MNHEY and CDR2 is SVGAGI in the germline V gene. The J segment lost 1 base and the V segment lost 6 bases, leaving 9 bases of the junction unmatched. CDR3 amino acids: CASSRFPGLAGNTGELFF. CDR3 DNA: TGTGCCAGCAGCCGATTCCCGGGACTAGCGGGGAACACCGGGGAGCTGTTTTTT.